Shown below are 30 T cell receptor beta chains from a single sample sequenced in a study of T cell responses to AZD1222 COVID-19 vaccine. Measured with immunoSEQ multiplex PCR; TCRdb has only the in-frame clones, and not every one. Of roughly 53,000 clones in the sample, around 84% were seen once. This sample comprised peripheral blood, obtained on day 0 of AZD1222 vaccination. The receptors stem from an adult in good health.

Only one count was recorded for this clone. The same CDR3 also results from other DNA sequences found in this sample. The V gene is TRBV30, the J gene TRBJ1-2; D is undetermined. Germline V gene lookup returns CDR1 GTSNPN and CDR2 SVGIG (reference sequence). The CDR3 is 11 residues long. V was pared by 0 bases and J by 1 base, with 0 bases between. The CDR3 sequence: CAWSVNYGYTF. Here the CDR3 DNA reads TGTGCCTGGAGTGTTAACTATGGCTACACCTTC.

V gene TRBV29-1 combines with J gene TRBJ2-7; D unclear. Trimming shortened V by 4 bases and J by 0 bases, and 10 bases separated the two germline ends. The CDR3 length is 13 residues. Germline loops: CDR1 SQVTM, CDR2 ANQGSEA. This chain's CDR3 is CSVGGASSYEQYF. The DNA of the CDR3 is TGCAGCGTTGGTGGAGCTAGCTCCTACGAGCAGTACTTC.

The rearrangement links TRBV6-4 to TRBJ2-2; possible D gene TRBD1, 6 bases. Germline values: CDR1 MRHNA, CDR2 SNTAGT. V lost 6 bases and J lost 8, with 7 bases in between. The CDR3 length is 11 residues. For the CDR3, the DNA is TGTGCCAGCAGCACAGGGGGGGAGCTGTTTTTT. Translated: CASSTGGELFF.

CDR3 protein: CAWTLGGGQPQHF. CDR3 nucleotide sequence: TGTGCCTGGACCCTGGGAGGGGGTCAGCCCCAGCATTTT. The chain uses TRBV30 and TRBJ1-5, with D perhaps matching TRBD1 (6 bases). Germline-derived CDR1 and CDR2 are GTSNPN and SVGIG (reference sequence). The CDR3 has 13 amino acids. Trimming removed 4 bases at V and 6 bases at J, with 13 bases between.

This sequence joins TRBV28 and TRBJ1-2; 8 bases align to TRBD1. V lost 5 bases and J lost 6; bases outside the gene matches: 17. The CDR3 contains 17 residues. Per the germline V gene, CDR1 is MDHEN and CDR2 is SYDVKM. The CDR3 coding sequence is TGTGCCAGCAGTCCTCAGTCACAGGGGGGCGGCGTCGATGGCTACACCTTC. It translates to CASSPQSQGGGVDGYTF.

V and J are TRBV6-5 and TRBJ1-5; TRBD1 aligns across 9 bases. Germline values: CDR1 MNHEY, CDR2 SVGAGI. The J segment lost 4 bases and the V segment lost 6 bases, leaving 4 bases of the junction unmatched. The CDR3 spans 14 residues. The DNA for the CDR3 is TGTGCCAGCAGGACAGGGGGTCGGAATCAGCCCCAGCATTTT. Translation: CASRTGGRNQPQHF.

This chain links TRBV9 with TRBJ2-3, with 7 bases that match TRBD2. The CDR3 runs to 17 residues. The germline V gene has CDR1 SGDLS and CDR2 YYNGEE. The junction had 13 bases not matched to a gene; V was cut back by 0 bases and J by 6 bases. The CDR3 DNA sequence: TGTGCCAGCAGCGTAGGGCAAGGAGCGGGGCGGGCGGATACGCAGTATTTT. It translates to CASSVGQGAGRADTQYF.

The genes are TRBV7-2 and TRBJ1-2; D gene ambiguous. From germline, CDR1 is SGHTA and CDR2 FQGNSA. This CDR3 region has 14 residues. The V gene lost 5 bases and the J gene lost 2 bases, with 12 bases spanning the gap. The CDR3 nucleotides are TGTGCCAGCAGCCCAAGACGGACCAACTATGGCTACACCTTC. Protein: CASSPRRTNYGYTF.

This sequence joins TRBV28 and TRBJ1-5, with D possibly matching TRBD1 (5 bases). Per germline, CDR1 MDHEN and CDR2 SYDVKM. This CDR3 is 14 amino acids long. Trimming left V 5 bases short and J 7 bases short, with 15 bases between. CDR3 sequence: CASSRGTVSQPQHF. The CDR3 DNA follows: TGTGCCAGCAGTCGTGGGACGGTGTCGCAGCCCCAGCATTTT.

V gene TRBV5-1 combines with J gene TRBJ2-1; the match to TRBD2 covers 12 bases. The germline V gene encodes CDR1 SGHRS and CDR2 YFSETQ. V lost 2 bases and J lost 9; bases outside the gene matches: 6. The CDR3 is 15 amino acids. CDR3 in amino acids: CASSLTSGRNTEQFF. In nucleotides, the CDR3 is TGCGCCAGCAGCTTAACTAGCGGGAGGAATACTGAGCAGTTCTTC.

This clone was counted between two and nine times. The rearrangement links TRBV6-5 to TRBJ1-5; D uncertain. V was clipped by 6 bases and J by 1 base, with 7 bases between them. The CDR3 runs 13 residues. Germline V gene lookup returns CDR1 MNHEY and CDR2 SVGAGI. In DNA, the CDR3 is TGTGCCAGCAGAAGAGAGAGCAATCAGCCCCAGCATTTT. Protein sequence: CASRRESNQPQHF.

A single count supports this clone. The rearrangement joins TRBV29-1 to TRBJ2-1; D uncertain. Germline V gives CDR1 SQVTM, CDR2 ANQGSEA. Trimming stripped 7 bases from V and 2 bases from J, with 9 bases between. CDR3 length: 12 amino acids. The CDR3 sequence: CSGTETYNEQFF. The CDR3 coding sequence is TGCAGCGGCACAGAGACCTACAATGAGCAGTTCTTC.

V and J are TRBV11-2 and TRBJ2-2; TRBD1 matches 7 bases. The V segment lost 5 bases and the J segment 4 bases; nucleotides outside the gene matches: 19. The CDR3 sequence is 19 residues long. Germline CDR1 and CDR2: SGHAT and FQNNGV. This CDR3 reads CASSKKTGFTTSSTGELFF. The CDR3 nucleotides read TGTGCCAGCAGCAAAAAGACAGGGTTCACCACTTCAAGCACCGGGGAGCTGTTTTTT.

The chain recombines TRBV7-9 with TRBJ2-6; D not certain. This CDR3 comprises 18 residues. Between the trimmed V and J ends, which lost 5 bases and 3 bases, there was a span of 20 bases. The germline V gene encodes CDR1 SEHNR and CDR2 FQNEAQ (reference sequence). The chain's CDR3 is CASSLRASQGFGANVLTF. For the CDR3, the DNA is TGTGCCAGCAGCCTTCGGGCCTCCCAAGGGTTTGGGGCCAACGTCCTGACTTTC.

The V gene is TRBV27, the J gene TRBJ1-2, with 10 positions matching TRBD1. CDR1 and CDR2 from the germline V gene are MNHEY and SMNVEV (reference sequence). The CDR3 runs to 14 residues. Losses at the gene ends were 5 bases for V and 2 bases for J; bases not matched to a gene: 2. The CDR3 region has the DNA TGTGCCAGCAGTGGGGACAGGGGAAACTATGGCTACACCTTC. Translation gives CASSGDRGNYGYTF.

The chain has TRBV27 and TRBJ2-7; D is unresolved. This CDR3 spans 13 amino acids. The ends were cut back, 2 bases at V and 5 bases at J, with 10 bases in the middle. Germline V gene data show CDR1 as MNHEY and CDR2 as SMNVEV (reference sequence). The CDR3 sequence is CASSLRNQDEQYF. CDR3 DNA: TGTGCCAGCAGTTTACGAAACCAAGACGAGCAGTACTTC.

The rearrangement uses TRBV18 and TRBJ1-2; D is ambiguous. V was pared by 6 bases and J by 4 bases, with 18 bases between. There are 15 residues in the CDR3. Germline V gene lookup returns CDR1 KGHSH and CDR2 LQKENI. DNA of the CDR3: TGTGCCAGCTCGCCAGACGAAGGGAGGGCCTATGGCTACACCTTC. Its protein product is CASSPDEGRAYGYTF.

The rearrangement uses TRBV7-7 and TRBJ2-1; 7 bases are shared with TRBD2. The CDR3 loop spans 15 amino acids. The germline V gene has CDR1 SSHAT and CDR2 FNYEAQ (reference sequence). V lost 5 bases to trimming and J lost 6 bases; unmatched junction nucleotides: 10. CDR3: CASSISGGGGNEQFF. The CDR3 coding sequence is TGTGCCAGCAGCATTAGTGGGGGGGGAGGCAATGAGCAGTTCTTC. Looking up the rest from reference TRBV7-7 and TRBJ2-1 gives the full variable domain: GAGVSQSPRYKVTKRGQDVTLRCDPISSHATLYWYQQALGQGPEFLTYFNYEAQPDKSGLPSDRFSAERPEGSISTLTIQRTEQRDSAMYRCASSISGGGGNEQFFGPGTRLTVL.

The rearrangement uses TRBV11-2 and TRBJ2-3; D is ambiguous. Trimming removed 2 bases at V and 2 bases at J, with 2 bases between. There are 12 residues in the CDR3. CDR1 and CDR2 from the germline V gene are SGHAT and FQNNGV. Written as DNA, the CDR3 is TGTGCCAGCAGCTTAACCACAGATACGCAGTATTTT. Translated, it gives CASSLTTDTQYF.

This chain uses TRBV14 with TRBJ1-1; a possible D gene is TRBD1 (6 bases). This CDR3 is 16 amino acids long. Trimming shortened V by 1 base and J by 2 bases, and 14 bases separated the two germline ends. Germline V gene sequence: CDR1 SGHDN, CDR2 FVKESK. CDR3 sequence reads: CASSQGTGTINTEAFF. As DNA, the CDR3 is TGTGCCAGCAGCCAAGGAACCGGGACAATCAACACTGAAGCTTTCTTT. Drawing the rest from reference TRBV14 and TRBJ1-1, the complete variable domain is EAGVTQFPSHSVIEKGQTVTLRCDPISGHDNLYWYRRVMGKEIKFLLHFVKESKQDESGMPNNRFLAERTGGTYSTLKVQPAELEDSGVYFCASSQGTGTINTEAFFGQGTRLTVV.

About this clone: Other DNA sequences in this specimen translate into the identical CDR3. The V and J genes are TRBV5-1 and TRBJ2-6; the D is unclear. The germline V gene has CDR1 SGHRS and CDR2 YFSETQ. Deletions cut 2 bases from V and 2 bases from J, with 8 bases between. The CDR3 has 15 residues. The chain's CDR3 is CASSFEGPGANVLTF. The CDR3 DNA sequence: TGCGCCAGCAGCTTCGAAGGCCCTGGGGCCAACGTCCTGACTTTC.

This chain uses TRBV19 with TRBJ2-7; TRBD1 is a possible D gene (6 bases). This CDR3 spans 13 amino acids. Germline values: CDR1 LNHDA, CDR2 SQIVND (reference sequence). Trimming pared 1 base from V and 4 bases from J, leaving 8 bases between. In nucleotides, the CDR3 is TGTGCCAGTAGTATAGGCAGGGGTTACGAGCAGTACTTC. Its protein product is CASSIGRGYEQYF.

The chain combines TRBV5-4 with TRBJ2-1, with 9 bases that match TRBD2. The germline V gene has CDR1 SGHNT and CDR2 YYREEE (reference sequence). The CDR3 totals 15 residues. Trimming at V came to 3 bases and at J to 7 bases, leaving 8 bases not matched to a gene. The CDR3 protein is CASSSSGTSRNEQFF. The DNA of the CDR3 is TGTGCCAGCAGCTCGTCCGGGACTAGCCGGAATGAGCAGTTCTTC.

In this sample, this clone turned up once. The chain is built from TRBV25-1 and TRBJ1-4; a possible D gene is TRBD1 (5 bases). The CDR3 length is 14 residues. Per germline, CDR1 MGHDK and CDR2 SYGVNS. The V and J ends lost 5 bases and 1 base respectively, with 8 bases between them. CDR3 residues: CASSLGVTNEKLFF. The CDR3 bases are TGTGCCAGCAGTTTGGGGGTAACTAATGAAAAACTGTTTTTT.

This chain joins TRBV13 and TRBJ2-1; TRBD2 matches 15 bases. Germline lookup yields CDR1 PRHDT and CDR2 FYEKMQ (reference sequence). The CDR3 totals 14 residues. V lost 5 bases to trimming and J lost 10 bases; unmatched junction nucleotides: 3. CDR3 bases: TGTGCCAGCAGCCCGGGACTAGCGGGAGGAGAGCAGTTCTTC. Protein sequence: CASSPGLAGGEQFF.

The rearrangement joins TRBV6-2 or TRBV6-3 to TRBJ2-7; 13 positions match TRBD2. From germline, CDR1 is MNHEY and CDR2 SVGEGT. CDR3 size: 14 residues. The V segment lost 5 bases and the J segment 7 bases; nucleotides outside the gene matches: 5. The CDR3 loop is CASSGLAGVGEQYF. The CDR3, as DNA: TGTGCCAGCAGTGGACTAGCGGGAGTGGGTGAGCAGTACTTC.

This chain links TRBV11-2 with TRBJ2-7; tentative D call: TRBD1 (6 bases). V was cut by 1 base and J by 4 bases, with 11 bases left in between. Germline V CDR1 and CDR2: SGHAT, FQNNGV. The CDR3 contains 14 residues. The CDR3: CASSLVAGAYEQYF. The DNA for the CDR3 is TGTGCCAGCAGCTTAGTTGCAGGGGCATACGAGCAGTACTTC. Full variable domain (remainder filled in from reference TRBV11-2 and TRBJ2-7): EAGVAQSPRYKIIEKRQSVAFWCNPISGHATLYWYQQILGQGPKLLIQFQNNGVVDDSQLPKDRFSAERLKGVDSTLKIQPAKLEDSAVYLCASSLVAGAYEQYFGPGTRLTVT.

The gene calls are TRBV21-1 and TRBJ2-3; the table's D call, TRBD2, was not checked against the DNA. TRBV21-1 is labeled a pseudogene. CDR3 length: 19 residues. The CDR3 DNA follows: TGTGCCAGCAGCACACCATGGCGGACTAGCGGGCTCAGCACAGATACGCAGTATTTT. This sequence encodes CASSTPWRTSGLSTDTQYF.

The chain recombines TRBV28 with TRBJ1-2; 7 bases map to TRBD1. The germline gives CDR1 MDHEN, CDR2 SYDVKM. The length of the CDR3 is 12 residues. The ends lost 3 bases at V and 6 bases at J; junction bases unmatched: 1. Here the CDR3 DNA reads TGTGCCAGCAGTTTTCAGGGGGATGGCTACACCTTC. Its translation is CASSFQGDGYTF.

The V and J genes are TRBV3-1 (or the pseudogene TRBV3-2) and TRBJ2-3, with TRBD1 matching over 7 bases. CDR1 and CDR2 (germline): LGHDT, YNNKEL (reference sequence). V lost 1 base and J lost 6; bases outside the gene matches: 4. The CDR3 totals 14 residues. CDR3 amino acids: CASSQARGSDTQYF. CDR3 coding DNA: TGTGCCAGCAGCCAAGCCAGGGGGTCGGATACGCAGTATTTT.